One sample yielded the 26 T cell receptor beta chains listed below, sequenced in a study of T cell responses to AZD1222 COVID-19 vaccine. Assay used: immunoSEQ multiplex PCR; TCRdb lists only in-frame clones, some missing. Among just under 90,000 clones listed, around 91% were seen once. Sequenced material: peripheral blood, taken 28 days after the second AZD1222 dose. Source of these receptors: an adult who received the AZD1222 COVID-19 vaccine.

The rearrangement links TRBV5-1 to TRBJ1-1; D is unclear. V lost 4 bases and J lost 6, with 16 bases in between. The CDR3 consists of 14 residues. Germline CDR1 reads SGHRS; CDR2 reads YFSETQ. DNA for the CDR3: TGCGCCAGCAGCCCCTACCCCCCAAGCGCTGAAGCTTTCTTT. It is translated as CASSPYPPSAEAFF.

V is TRBV7-8 and J is TRBJ2-4, with TRBD2 matching 11 bases. The CDR3 sequence is 16 residues long. Germline V CDR1 and CDR2: SGHVS, FQNEAQ. Trimming took 5 bases from V and 9 from J; bases not matched to a gene: 12. CDR3 DNA sequence: TGTGCCAGCAGCCTTAGCGGGGGGGCCCCAACAAGCATTCAGTACTTC. Its translation is CASSLSGGAPTSIQYF.

V usage is TRBV7-9 and J usage is TRBJ1-1; D remains unclear. Looked up from germline, CDR1 is SEHNR and CDR2 is FQNEAQ (reference sequence). CDR3 size: 16 residues. Trimming removed 2 bases at V and 2 bases at J, with 15 bases between. CDR3 nucleotide sequence: TGTGCCAGCAGCTTACTTCGAGGAGGGCCTAACACTGAAGCTTTCTTT. It is translated as CASSLLRGGPNTEAFF. Full variable domain (outside the CDR3, taken from reference TRBV7-9 and TRBJ1-1): DTGVSQNPRHKITKRGQNVTFRCDPISEHNRLYWYRQTLGQGPEFLTYFQNEAQLEKSRLLSDRFSAERPKGSFSTLEIQRTEQGDSAMYLCASSLLRGGPNTEAFFGQGTRLTVV.

V and J are TRBV2 and TRBJ2-7, with D hard to call. V lost 11 bases, J lost 7 bases, and 12 bases lay in between. Germline V gene sequence: CDR1 SNHLY, CDR2 FYNNEI. This CDR3 region has 10 residues. The CDR3 DNA is TGTGCCTATGGTGGGCTTGAGCAGTACTTC. Translated: CAYGGLEQYF. The full variable domain, with the rest looked up from reference TRBV2 and TRBJ2-7, is EPEVTQTPSHQVTQMGQEVILRCVPISNHLYFYWYRQILGQKVEFLVSFYNNEISEKSEIFDDQFSVERPDGSNFTLKIRSTKLEDSAMYFCAYGGLEQYFGPGTRLTVT.

The chain recombines TRBV10-3 with TRBJ2-5, with TRBD2 matching over 9 bases. Germline CDR1 and CDR2: ENHRY and SYGVKD. The CDR3 covers 17 residues. V dropped 0 bases and J dropped 1; count of bases not matched to a gene: 6. The CDR3 protein is CAISESPPTSGQETQYF. The CDR3 DNA sequence: TGTGCCATCAGTGAGTCCCCCCCGACTAGCGGCCAAGAGACCCAGTACTTC.

The rearrangement links TRBV5-1 to TRBJ2-1; 8 bases align to TRBD1. The CDR3 runs to 14 residues. Germline values: CDR1 SGHRS, CDR2 YFSETQ. The V segment lost 5 bases and the J segment 6 bases; nucleotides outside the gene matches: 7. CDR3 DNA: TGCGCCAGCAGGGTTCAGGGGGCTGGCAATGAGCAGTTCTTC. Residues: CASRVQGAGNEQFF.

This chain connects TRBV10-1 to TRBJ2-7, with a possible D match to TRBD2 (6 bases). CDR1 and CDR2 from the germline V gene are WNHNN and SYGVQD (reference sequence). With 6 bases removed from V and 3 bases from J, the gap between germline ends came to 18 bases. This CDR3 comprises 15 residues. In nucleotides, the CDR3 is TGCGCCAGCAGCCCCCGCGGGGCCCCCGACTACGAGCAGTACTTC. This gives the protein CASSPRGAPDYEQYF.

The chain carries TRBV29-1 and TRBJ1-2; 7 bases align to TRBD1. V lost 5 bases, J lost 2 bases, and 5 bases stayed unmatched. Germline V gives CDR1 SQVTM, CDR2 ANQGSEA. The CDR3 length is 13 residues. CDR3 loop: CSVPDRVNYGYTF. Written as DNA, the CDR3 is TGCAGCGTTCCCGACAGGGTCAACTATGGCTACACCTTC.

The J gene is TRBJ2-4, the V gene TRBV5-6; 8 bases are a match to TRBD1. Germline V gene sequence: CDR1 SGHDT, CDR2 YYEEEE. The CDR3 runs to 15 residues. V was pared by 3 bases and J by 8 bases, with 10 bases of the junction left unmatched. DNA of the CDR3: TGTGCCAGCAGCTGGACAGGGTTGCCCACCGACATTCAGTACTTC. Protein: CASSWTGLPTDIQYF.

The CDR3 protein is CATATDPNTGELFF. For the CDR3, the DNA is TGCGCCACCGCGACAGACCCGAACACCGGGGAGCTGTTTTTT. V gene TRBV5-1 combines with J gene TRBJ2-2; possible D gene TRBD1, 5 bases. CDR1 and CDR2 (germline): SGHRS, YFSETQ. CDR3 length: 14 amino acids. V lost 9 bases to trimming and J lost 0 bases, with 12 bases between them.

The chain carries TRBV5-1 and TRBJ2-3; no clear D. CDR3 length: 14 residues. V lost 0 bases and J lost 5, with 10 bases in between. Germline V gene lookup returns CDR1 SGHRS and CDR2 YFSETQ. The CDR3 region is CASSLVGYGDTQYF. In DNA, the CDR3 is TGCGCCAGCAGCTTGGTAGGGTATGGAGATACGCAGTATTTT. Using reference TRBV5-1 and TRBJ2-3 for the parts outside the CDR3, the full variable domain is KAGVTQTPRYLIKTRGQQVTLSCSPISGHRSVSWYQQTPGQGLQFLFEYFSETQRNKGNFPGRFSGRQFSNSRSEMNVSTLELGDSALYLCASSLVGYGDTQYFGPGTRLTVL.

This chain uses TRBV18 with TRBJ1-1; TRBD1 might be the D (6 bases). In germline, CDR1 is KGHSH, CDR2 LQKENI. The CDR3 runs 14 residues. Trimming stripped 5 bases from V and 1 base from J, with 11 bases between. The DNA of the CDR3 is TGTGCCAGCTCATCTAACAGGGAGAACACTGAAGCTTTCTTT. Protein product: CASSSNRENTEAFF.

This chain links TRBV6-2 or TRBV6-3 with TRBJ2-4; TRBD2 matches at 8 bases. Germline V lookup: CDR1 MNHEY, CDR2 SVGEGT. The V segment lost 5 bases and the J segment 0 bases; nucleotides outside the gene matches: 6. The CDR3 extends over 16 amino acids. DNA of the CDR3: TGTGCCAGCAGTGCCGCGGGGGGCCTAGCCAAAAACATTCAGTACTTC. Its translation is CASSAAGGLAKNIQYF.

This clone came up a few times. V and J are TRBV10-3 and TRBJ1-5; no definite D call. V was cut by 2 bases and J by 4 bases, with 6 bases left in between. This CDR3 is built from 13 residues. The germline V gene encodes CDR1 ENHRY and CDR2 SYGVKD. CDR3 sequence reads: CAISEDGNQPQHF. DNA of the CDR3: TGTGCCATCAGTGAGGACGGTAATCAGCCCCAGCATTTT.

The V call is TRBV11-1, the J call TRBJ1-2, with D unclear. The CDR3 is 16 residues long. Germline CDR1 and CDR2: SGHAT and FQDESV (reference sequence). Trimming removed 5 bases at V and 8 bases at J, with 24 bases between. The CDR3 loop reads CASSPRQNHLGGGYTF. The CDR3 region has the DNA TGTGCCAGCAGCCCTCGGCAAAATCATTTGGGAGGCGGCTACACCTTC.

V usage is TRBV29-1 and J usage is TRBJ2-7; D perhaps matches TRBD1 (6 bases). Germline CDR1 and CDR2: SQVTM and ANQGSEA. This CDR3 has 15 residues. V was shortened by 4 bases and J by 0 bases, with 16 bases between the two germline ends. Here the CDR3 reads CSVGDRQPGSYEQYF. As DNA, the CDR3 is TGCAGCGTTGGAGACAGGCAACCGGGCTCCTACGAGCAGTACTTC.

This clone was observed a single time. This chain links TRBV30 with TRBJ2-3, with TRBD1 as a possible D gene (6 bases). V dropped 1 base and J dropped 0 bases, with 20 bases sitting between them. Germline V gene data show CDR1 as GTSNPN and CDR2 as SVGIG (reference sequence). The CDR3 is 18 amino acids. CDR3 loop: CAWSANAFGQSSTDTQYF. Written as DNA, the CDR3 is TGTGCCTGGAGTGCAAACGCTTTTGGACAGTCCAGCACAGATACGCAGTATTTT.

This sequence joins TRBV7-9 and TRBJ2-7; D is uncertain. The CDR3 consists of 12 residues. V shed 5 bases and J shed 6 bases, with 11 bases lying between them. CDR1 SEHNR and CDR2 FQNEAQ come from the germline V gene (reference sequence). The CDR3: CASSPRPSEQYF. The CDR3 DNA reads as TGTGCCAGCAGCCCCCGTCCCTCCGAGCAGTACTTC. Full variable domain (rest looked up from reference TRBV7-9 and TRBJ2-7): DTGVSQNPRHKITKRGQNVTFRCDPISEHNRLYWYRQTLGQGPEFLTYFQNEAQLEKSRLLSDRFSAERPKGSFSTLEIQRTEQGDSAMYLCASSPRPSEQYFGPGTRLTVT.

The CDR3 loop reads CASARGRTEAFF. In DNA form, the CDR3 reads TGTGCCAGTGCTCGGGGGAGGACTGAAGCTTTCTTT. J is TRBJ1-1 and V is TRBV7-2, with D perhaps matching TRBD1 (5 bases). CDR3 length: 12 residues. Trimming removed 9 bases from V and 5 bases from J, with 13 bases in between. The germline CDR1 and CDR2 sequences are SGHTA and FQGNSA.

The chain employs TRBV2 and TRBJ1-5; 7 bases are shared with TRBD1. CDR1 is SNHLY and CDR2 is FYNNEI in the germline V gene. Trimming removed 6 bases from V and 7 bases from J; junction bases left unmatched: 9. The CDR3 is made up of 14 amino acids. The CDR3: CASSETGARQPQHF. In DNA form, the CDR3 reads TGTGCCAGCAGCGAAACAGGGGCTCGCCAGCCCCAGCATTTT.

This chain links TRBV5-8 with TRBJ1-2; the D is unclear. The CDR3 runs to 13 residues. Germline CDR1 SGHTS, CDR2 YDEGEE. Trimming took 2 bases from V and 2 from J, leaving 7 bases between them. CDR3 in amino acids: CASSLYSNYGYTF. For the CDR3, the DNA is TGTGCCAGCAGCTTATACAGCAACTATGGCTACACCTTC. Looking up the rest from reference TRBV5-8 and TRBJ1-2 gives the full variable domain: EAGVTQSPTHLIKTRGQQATLRCSPISGHTSVYWYQQALGLGLQFLLWYDEGEERNRGNFPPRFSGRQFPNYSSELNVNALELEDSALYLCASSLYSNYGYTFGSGTRLTVV.

A remark on this clone: This sample also contains other DNA sequences that code for the same CDR3. The chain recombines TRBV7-9 with TRBJ2-7; D not resolved. Germline CDR1 reads SEHNR; CDR2 reads FQNEAQ (reference sequence). Deletions cut 3 bases from V and 4 bases from J, with 4 bases between. The CDR3 is 11 amino acids. CDR3 nucleotide sequence: TGTGCCAGCAGCTTGTCGTACGAGCAGTACTTC. It codes for CASSLSYEQYF. Complete variable domain (other parts from reference TRBV7-9 and TRBJ2-7): DTGVSQNPRHKITKRGQNVTFRCDPISEHNRLYWYRQTLGQGPEFLTYFQNEAQLEKSRLLSDRFSAERPKGSFSTLEIQRTEQGDSAMYLCASSLSYEQYFGPGTRLTVT.

The gene calls are TRBV11-3 and TRBJ1-5; no firm D call. CDR1 is SGHNT, CDR2 YENEEA, per germline. Deletions cut 5 bases from V and 0 bases from J, with 8 bases between. CDR3 size: 14 residues. DNA for the CDR3: TGTGCCAGCAGCGGCCCAGGTAGCAATCAGCCCCAGCATTTT. Amino acids: CASSGPGSNQPQHF. Full variable domain (missing parts from reference TRBV11-3 and TRBJ1-5): EAGVVQSPRYKIIEKKQPVAFWCNPISGHNTLYWYLQNLGQGPELLIRYENEEAVDDSQLPKDRFSAERLKGVDSTLKIQPAELGDSAVYLCASSGPGSNQPQHFGDGTRLSIL.

This clone was detected once. This chain uses TRBV15 with TRBJ1-2; no firm D call. This CDR3 is built from 14 residues. Germline CDR1 and CDR2: LNHNV and YYDKDF (reference sequence). With 3 bases removed from V and 3 bases from J, the gap between germline ends came to 11 bases. Written as DNA, the CDR3 is TGTGCCACCAGCAGGGGAAACGATCACTATGGCTACACCTTC. It yields the protein CATSRGNDHYGYTF.

The V and J genes are TRBV10-2 and TRBJ2-7; 10 positions match TRBD2. CDR1 WSHSY and CDR2 SAAADI come from the germline V gene. V lost 7 bases, J lost 6 bases, and 12 bases stayed unmatched. The CDR3 length is 15 residues. The chain's CDR3 is CASTSSGGASGEQYF. CDR3 nucleotides: TGCGCCAGCACTTCCAGCGGGGGGGCCTCTGGCGAGCAGTACTTC.

This chain links TRBV30 with TRBJ2-7; a possible D gene is TRBD1 (5 bases). The CDR3 runs 13 residues. Germline assignment: CDR1 GTSNPN and CDR2 SVGIG (reference sequence). The V and J ends lost 4 bases and 4 bases respectively, with 14 bases between them. The CDR3 reads CAWKDWGRYEQYF. CDR3 coding DNA: TGTGCCTGGAAAGACTGGGGCAGGTACGAGCAGTACTTC.